This is a list of T cell receptor beta chains from one sample in a study of blood T cell repertoires in COVID-19. Clones were sequenced by immunoSEQ multiplex PCR, and TCRdb holds only the in-frame ones, with some missing. The table includes around 29,000 clones, 85% detected once. The specimen sequenced was peripheral blood. The receptors here all came from a woman in her sixties or seventies with active COVID-19. CDR3s include the opening cysteine and the closing phenylalanine or tryptophan. Fields, in order: V gene, CDR3 length, J gene, clone size, D gene, CDR3 protein, CDR3 DNA. D genes are given only for firm matches. The size of a clone is reported for some rows only, either as once, few or many, or as a class for expanded clones.

TRBV7-3	13	TRBJ2-5	-	TRBD1	CASSRGTEETQYF	TGTGCCAGCAGCCGTGGGACAGAAGAGACCCAGTACTTC
TRBV11-3	16	TRBJ1-5	-	TRBD1	CASSFDRAYSNQPQHF	TGTGCCAGCAGCTTCGACAGGGCCTATAGCAATCAGCCCCAGCATTTT
TRBV6-5	15	TRBJ2-1	-	TRBD2	CASSYSLAGINEQFF	TGTGCCAGCAGTTACTCACTAGCGGGAATTAATGAGCAGTTCTTC
TRBV3-1/TRBV3-2	18	TRBJ1-2	-	-	CASSQSEGRRRANYGYTF	TGTGCCAGCAGCCAATCAGAAGGGAGAAGGAGAGCTAACTATGGCTACACCTTC
TRBV2	16	TRBJ2-5	-	-	CASSEALGVFSETQYF	TGTGCCAGCAGTGAAGCGCTAGGGGTTTTCTCGGAGACCCAGTACTTC
TRBV5-1	14	TRBJ1-5	-	-	CASSLGQGQQPQHF	TGCGCCAGCAGCTTGGGGCAGGGCCAACAGCCCCAGCATTTT
TRBV10-3	17	TRBJ2-3	-	TRBD1	CAIRAQGQARSTDTQYF	TGTGCCATCAGGGCTCAAGGACAGGCCCGGTCCACAGATACGCAGTATTTT
TRBV28	14	TRBJ2-5	-	-	CASRRALGSETQYF	TGTGCCAGCAGGAGGGCTCTGGGAAGTGAGACCCAGTACTTC
TRBV7-9	14	TRBJ1-4	-	-	CASSTHSRGEKLFF	TGTGCCAGCAGCACACATAGCCGAGGGGAAAAACTGTTTTTT
TRBV6-5	14	TRBJ1-6	-	-	CASSYRGTDSPLHF	TGTGCCAGCAGTTACAGGGGTACGGATTCACCCCTCCACTTT
TRBV2	11	TRBJ2-5	-	-	CASIQGETQYF	TGTGCCAGCATTCAGGGTGAGACCCAGTACTTC
TRBV5-1	16	TRBJ2-3	-	TRBD2	CASSFSGLAGTDTQYF	TGCGCCAGCAGCTTCAGCGGACTAGCGGGCACAGATACGCAGTATTTT
TRBV5-6	15	TRBJ2-1	-	-	CASSLPGLTYNEQFF	TGTGCCAGCAGCTTGCCGGGTCTGACCTACAATGAGCAGTTCTTC
TRBV5-6	17	TRBJ2-7	-	-	CASSSLAASEGSYEQYF	TGTGCCAGCAGCTCCCTGGCGGCTAGCGAGGGGAGCTACGAGCAGTACTTC
TRBV7-2	14	TRBJ2-2	-	TRBD1	CASSSRGRTGELFF	TGTGCCAGCAGCAGTAGGGGGCGCACCGGGGAGCTGTTTTTT
TRBV19	13	TRBJ2-3	once	-	CASSILGGDTQYF	TGTGCCAGTAGTATACTCGGAGGGGATACGCAGTATTTT
TRBV12-3/TRBV12-4	13	TRBJ1-2	-	TRBD1	CASTATGGVGYTF	TGTGCCAGCACCGCGACAGGGGGAGTTGGCTACACCTTC
TRBV2	14	TRBJ2-7	-	-	CASSEGRGSYEQYF	TGTGCCAGCAGTGAAGGTCGGGGCTCCTACGAGCAGTACTTC
TRBV7-8	21	TRBJ2-1	-	TRBD2	CASSPFRYLAGGRSSYNEQFF	TGTGCCAGCAGCCCTTTCCGGTATCTAGCGGGGGGACGGAGCTCCTACAATGAGCAGTTCTTC
TRBV27	16	TRBJ2-5	once	TRBD1	CASSFYGTVSKETQYF	TGTGCCAGCAGTTTTTACGGGACAGTTAGTAAAGAGACCCAGTACTTC
TRBV14	16	TRBJ2-7	-	TRBD1	CASSHPGQGASYEQYF	TGTGCCAGCAGCCACCCTGGACAGGGCGCCTCCTACGAGCAGTACTTC
TRBV5-1	16	TRBJ2-2	-	-	CASSLAGNRNTGELFF	TGCGCCAGCAGCTTGGCCGGAAACAGGAACACCGGGGAGCTGTTTTTT
TRBV2	15	TRBJ2-3	-	TRBD2	CASTGTRGGTDTQYF	TGTGCCAGCACCGGGACTAGAGGTGGCACAGATACGCAGTATTTT
TRBV18	14	TRBJ2-1	-	TRBD1	CASSGSQGANEQFF	TGTGCCAGCTCAGGATCCCAGGGGGCAAATGAGCAGTTCTTC
TRBV7-9	13	TRBJ1-1	-	-	CASSSGKNTEAFF	TGTGCCAGCAGCTCCGGGAAGAACACTGAAGCTTTCTTT
TRBV12-3/TRBV12-4	12	TRBJ1-2	-	-	CASGENRVGYTF	TGTGCCAGCGGTGAAAACAGGGTCGGCTACACCTTC
TRBV27	14	TRBJ1-5	once	-	CASRKDSHNQPQHF	TGTGCCAGCAGAAAGGACAGCCACAATCAGCCCCAGCATTTT
TRBV27	15	TRBJ2-1	-	TRBD2	CASSLRSSGYNEQFF	TGTGCCAGCAGTTTAAGGTCTAGCGGTTACAATGAGCAGTTCTTC
TRBV6-4	16	TRBJ2-6	few	-	CASSEQAGSGANVLTF	TGTGCCAGCAGTGAACAGGCCGGCTCTGGGGCCAACGTCCTGACTTTC
TRBV2	12	TRBJ2-7	-	-	CASKGGGVEQYF	TGTGCCAGCAAAGGGGGGGGCGTCGAGCAGTACTTC
TRBV15	15	TRBJ2-1	-	-	CATSRDPGPTNEQFF	TGTGCCACCAGCAGAGACCCAGGTCCAACCAATGAGCAGTTCTTC
TRBV15	15	TRBJ2-7	-	TRBD1	CATSRETGVANEQYF	TGTGCCACCAGCAGAGAAACAGGGGTAGCGAACGAGCAGTACTTC
TRBV9	14	TRBJ1-1	once	-	CASSAGPPESVMDF	TGTGCCAGCAGCGCTGGGCCTCCCGAGTCCGTAATGGACTTT
TRBV28	16	TRBJ1-4	-	TRBD1	CASSSGGQVGYEKLFF	TGTGCCAGCAGTTCGGGTGGACAGGTGGGGTATGAAAAACTGTTTTTT
TRBV5-8	15	TRBJ1-6	-	-	CASSLDRVGNSPLHF	TGTGCCAGCAGCTTGGACCGGGTCGGGAATTCACCCCTCCACTTT